Here is one T cell receptor beta chain with its context. A much larger clonotype is one base distant, so this may be a read error. Hyperthyroidism is called stable when no ophthalmopathy develops within 18 months of follow-up. The record originates from a study of Graves' ophthalmopathy and Graves' hyperthyroidism. RNA transcripts provided the template for amplifying TCR beta CDR3 regions. A first-round RT-PCR used HTBI primers, followed by a second-round multiplex PCR. MiXCR, run by TCRdb on the multiplex PCR reads, gives a single entry per CDR3 protein. Of 300,000 to 450,000 distinct CDR3 sequences in the sample, about 15% were seen once. Sequencing input: peripheral blood. The receptor's source is an adult woman with stable Graves' hyperthyroidism.

The CDR3 DNA reads TGCGCCAGCAGCCAAGATTCTGCGGACCCGATTAACTATGGCGACACCTTC. It specifies CASSQDSADPINYGDTF. The chain employs TRBV4-3 and TRBJ1-2; no definite D call. The CDR3 has 17 residues. Germline loops: CDR1 LGHNA, CDR2 YSLEER.